One and the same sample provided the 27 T cell receptor beta chains below, sequenced in a study of cytomegalovirus exposure and HLA in healthy donors. Primers included in the PCR were 60 Vbeta and 13 Jbeta primers. Sequencing was performed with immunoSEQ multiplex PCR; in TCRdb, only in-frame clones are kept and a portion is missing. The sample contains around 200,000 clones, less than 80% of which appear only once. Sequenced material: PBMCs. Source of these receptors: a woman aged 30 to 39 in good health and CMV-seropositive.

The chain uses TRBV29-1 and TRBJ2-1, with D possibly matching TRBD2 (7 bases). V was pared by 5 bases and J by 5 bases, with 22 bases between. CDR3 size: 16 residues. Germline lookup yields CDR1 SQVTM and CDR2 ANQGSEA. The CDR3 sequence is CSVPSLLGGLDNEQFF. CDR3 nucleotides: TGCAGCGTTCCCTCTCTCTTGGGGGGGCTTGACAATGAGCAGTTCTTC.

This clone was picked up one time. V is TRBV11-2 and J is TRBJ2-1; 8 bases agree with TRBD1. Looked up from germline, CDR1 is SGHAT and CDR2 is FQNNGV. CDR3 length equals 15 residues. After removal of 5 bases from V and 10 bases from J, the junction contained 13 bases not matched to a gene. CDR3 nucleotides: TGTGCCAGCAGCCCGCCCGGGACAGGTCTAATCGAGCAGTTCTTC. Its protein is CASSPPGTGLIEQFF. Based on the CDR3 plus reference TRBV11-2 and TRBJ2-1, the full variable domain is EAGVAQSPRYKIIEKRQSVAFWCNPISGHATLYWYQQILGQGPKLLIQFQNNGVVDDSQLPKDRFSAERLKGVDSTLKIQPAKLEDSAVYLCASSPPGTGLIEQFFGPGTRLTVL.

J is TRBJ1-4 and V is TRBV18, with 9 nucleotides matching TRBD1. The CDR3 consists of 15 residues. Trimming removed 5 bases from V and 5 bases from J; junction bases left unmatched: 6. Germline V lookup: CDR1 KGHSH, CDR2 LQKENI. The CDR3, as DNA: TGTGCCAGCTCAACTCCGGGACAGGGAAATGAAAAACTGTTTTTT. This encodes CASSTPGQGNEKLFF.

The chain has TRBV6-5 and TRBJ2-7; D is possibly TRBD2 (6 bases). V lost 6 bases and J lost 0, with 15 bases in between. This CDR3 has 15 amino acids. Germline lookup yields CDR1 MNHEY and CDR2 SVGAGI. Here the CDR3 reads CASRRGTPSSYEQYF. The CDR3 region has the DNA TGTGCCAGCAGGCGCGGGACTCCGAGCTCCTACGAGCAGTACTTC.

This chain joins TRBV11-3 and TRBJ2-3; D not certain. This CDR3 has 15 amino acids. V was clipped by 5 bases and J by 5 bases, with 17 bases between them. Germline lookup yields CDR1 SGHNT and CDR2 YENEEA. The CDR3 DNA reads as TGTGCCAGCAGCCGTCCGGAGTTGATCGGAGATACGCAGTATTTT. Protein sequence: CASSRPELIGDTQYF.

This chain connects TRBV2 to TRBJ1-4; D gene uncertain. From germline, CDR1 is SNHLY and CDR2 FYNNEI. The CDR3 consists of 12 residues. V was trimmed by 6 bases and J by 8 bases, leaving 10 bases between them. The CDR3 reads CASRNVEEKLFF. CDR3 in DNA: TGTGCCAGCAGGAACGTGGAGGAAAAACTGTTTTTT.

The genes are TRBV15 and TRBJ2-7; 7 positions match TRBD2. The germline gives CDR1 LNHNV, CDR2 YYDKDF (reference sequence). The CDR3 runs 14 residues. The trim removed 3 bases at V and 2 bases at J, leaving 4 bases unmatched. CDR3 nucleotide sequence: TGTGCCACCAGCAGGGGAGGGGAAACCTACGAGCAGTACTTC. This codes for CATSRGGETYEQYF.

This chain uses TRBV4-2 with TRBJ1-2, with 7 bases lining up with TRBD1. V was pared by 0 bases and J by 1 base, with 11 bases of the junction left unmatched. CDR1 LGHNA and CDR2 YNFKEQ come from the germline V gene. The CDR3 consists of 18 residues. The CDR3 is CASSQDLGQDILNYGYTF. The DNA of the CDR3 is TGTGCCAGCAGCCAAGATTTAGGACAGGACATTCTTAACTATGGCTACACCTTC.

The chain recombines TRBV27 with TRBJ2-7; 8 bases fit TRBD1. This CDR3 has 15 amino acids. J was trimmed by 5 bases and V by 5 bases; bases with no gene match: 11. Germline values: CDR1 MNHEY, CDR2 SMNVEV (reference sequence). CDR3 in amino acids: CASSPGQGPFDEQYF. The CDR3 region has the DNA TGTGCCAGCAGTCCCGGACAGGGACCATTCGACGAGCAGTACTTC.

This clone has just a few counts. This rearrangement joins TRBV21-1 to TRBJ2-7; the tabulated D call, TRBD2, remains unverified against the DNA. TRBV21-1 is designated a pseudogene. The CDR3 is 15 amino acids. CDR3 sequence reads: CASSETRQIGYGQYF. Here the CDR3 DNA reads TGTGCCAGCAGCGAAACCCGGCAGATCGGGTACGGGCAGTACTTC.

The rearrangement links TRBV7-7 to TRBJ2-1; TRBD2 matches 7 bases. This CDR3 has 18 residues. Germline V gene data show CDR1 as SSHAT and CDR2 as FNYEAQ (reference sequence). J lost 0 bases, V lost 2 bases, and 10 bases had no gene match. CDR3 nucleotides: TGTGCCAGCAGCTTATCTTTTAGCGGGCCAAGCTCCTACAATGAGCAGTTCTTC. Residues: CASSLSFSGPSSYNEQFF.

The rearrangement uses TRBV5-1 and TRBJ2-2; D is undetermined. Germline V gives CDR1 SGHRS, CDR2 YFSETQ. The CDR3 extends over 15 amino acids. V was clipped by 0 bases and J by 1 base, with 7 bases between them. Here the CDR3 reads CASSLGNMNTGELFF. The DNA for the CDR3 is TGCGCCAGCAGCTTGGGAAACATGAACACCGGGGAGCTGTTTTTT.

The CDR3 is CASSYQQGTNQPQHF. The CDR3 nucleotides are TGTGCCAGCAGCTACCAACAGGGGACGAATCAGCCCCAGCATTTT. The chain links TRBV7-8 to TRBJ1-5; 7 bases fit TRBD1. The CDR3 contains 15 residues. The junction had 7 bases not matched to a gene; V was cut back by 4 bases and J by 4 bases. In germline, CDR1 is SGHVS, CDR2 FQNEAQ.

The chain has TRBV4-3 and TRBJ2-7; a weak D match, TRBD2 (5 bases). Germline-derived CDR1 and CDR2 are LGHNA and YSLEER. V lost 4 bases to trimming and J lost 4 bases, with 11 bases between them. This CDR3 is built from 13 residues. As DNA, the CDR3 is TGCGCCAGCAGCCTAAGCCGGGATTACGAGCAGTACTTC. It codes for CASSLSRDYEQYF.

The chain carries TRBV10-2 and TRBJ1-5; D gene uncertain. V was clipped by 0 bases and J by 7 bases, with 13 bases between them. This CDR3 region has 15 residues. Looked up from germline, CDR1 is WSHSY and CDR2 is SAAADI. CDR3 nucleotides: TGCGCCAGCAGTGAGTCCGCCCCTGAGAGGCAGCCCCAGCATTTT. Its translation: CASSESAPERQPQHF.

The chain combines TRBV29-1 with TRBJ2-3; 9 positions match TRBD2. Germline V lookup: CDR1 SQVTM, CDR2 ANQGSEA. The junction had 2 bases not matched to a gene; V was cut back by 7 bases and J by 3 bases. The CDR3 runs 12 residues. Here the CDR3 reads CSGGGATDTQYF. DNA of the CDR3: TGCAGCGGCGGGGGGGCAACAGATACGCAGTATTTT.

The chain recombines TRBV5-1 with TRBJ2-1, with unresolved D. This CDR3 spans 13 amino acids. The V gene's germline CDR1 is SGHRS and CDR2 YFSETQ. The V end lost 0 bases, the J end lost 4 bases, and 5 bases lay between the germline ends. The CDR3 nucleotides read TGCGCCAGCAGCTTGGACAATTACAATGAGCAGTTCTTC. Its translation: CASSLDNYNEQFF. Based on the CDR3 plus reference TRBV5-1 and TRBJ2-1, the full variable domain is KAGVTQTPRYLIKTRGQQVTLSCSPISGHRSVSWYQQTPGQGLQFLFEYFSETQRNKGNFPGRFSGRQFSNSRSEMNVSTLELGDSALYLCASSLDNYNEQFFGPGTRLTVL.

The genes are TRBV10-3 and TRBJ1-1; 10 nucleotides agree with TRBD1. Germline loops: CDR1 ENHRY, CDR2 SYGVKD. This CDR3 comprises 13 residues. J lost 4 bases, V lost 10 bases, and 6 bases had no gene match. CDR3 nucleotides: TGTGCCACGAGGGGACAGGGGAGCACTGAAGCTTTCTTT. Its protein is CATRGQGSTEAFF.

The chain uses TRBV11-2 and TRBJ2-3; TRBD2 matches 8 bases. After removal of 2 bases from V and 2 bases from J, the junction contained 6 bases not matched to a gene. The CDR3 is 16 amino acids. Germline CDR1 is SGHAT and CDR2 is FQNNGV. The CDR3 coding sequence is TGTGCCAGCAGCTTAAACTCAGCGGGAGTCACAGATACGCAGTATTTT. Translating it yields CASSLNSAGVTDTQYF. The complete variable domain, with remaining parts taken from reference TRBV11-2 and TRBJ2-3, reads EAGVAQSPRYKIIEKRQSVAFWCNPISGHATLYWYQQILGQGPKLLIQFQNNGVVDDSQLPKDRFSAERLKGVDSTLKIQPAKLEDSAVYLCASSLNSAGVTDTQYFGPGTRLTVL.

The chain uses TRBV5-4 and TRBJ2-1; TRBD2 might be the D (5 bases). Per germline, CDR1 SGHNT and CDR2 YYREEE (reference sequence). Between the trimmed V and J ends, which lost 4 bases and 5 bases, there was a span of 25 bases. This CDR3 is 18 amino acids long. The CDR3 bases are TGTGCCAGCAGCGCCACTGCAACTAGTCTCGGGTGGGACAATGAGCAGTTCTTC. Translating gives CASSATATSLGWDNEQFF.

The genes are TRBV27 and TRBJ1-3; D possibly corresponds to TRBD1 (5 bases). The CDR3 totals 15 residues. CDR1 is MNHEY and CDR2 is SMNVEV in the germline V gene (reference sequence). V was clipped by 0 bases and J by 4 bases, with 10 bases between them. For the CDR3, the DNA is TGTGCCAGCAGTTTATCGGGGGGTGGAGGAAACACCATATATTTT. It codes for CASSLSGGGGNTIYF.

This clone appeared once. This chain uses TRBV19 with TRBJ1-3, with 8 bases identical to TRBD1. Germline loops: CDR1 LNHDA, CDR2 SQIVND (reference sequence). V was clipped by 5 bases and J by 0 bases; unmatched bases: 6. The CDR3 totals 16 residues. The CDR3 DNA sequence: TGTGCCAGTAGTGAGCCGGGACAGGACTCTGGAAACACCATATATTTT. It is translated as CASSEPGQDSGNTIYF.

This clone was seen only a few times. The chain joins TRBV5-1 to TRBJ2-3; TRBD1 might be the D (6 bases). CDR1 SGHRS and CDR2 YFSETQ come from the germline V gene. The CDR3 totals 14 residues. The ends were cut back, 4 bases at V and 6 bases at J, with 15 bases in the middle. The CDR3 DNA is TGCGCCAGCAGCCTCAGACAGGACGGGGATACGCAGTATTTT. It is translated as CASSLRQDGDTQYF.

The V and J genes are TRBV6-1 and TRBJ2-7; 10 bases map to TRBD1. The J segment lost 7 bases and the V segment lost 6 bases, leaving 9 bases of the junction unmatched. Per germline, CDR1 MNHNS and CDR2 SASEGT. The CDR3 runs 14 residues. CDR3 sequence: CASRGGQGSGEQYF. The CDR3 DNA is TGTGCCAGCAGGGGGGGACAGGGGTCGGGTGAGCAGTACTTC.

This clone was counted only a few times. This chain uses TRBV27 with TRBJ1-2, with D tentatively TRBD1 (5 bases). The CDR3 totals 13 residues. The germline V and J ends were trimmed by 5 bases and 8 bases, with 15 bases remaining between them. Germline V CDR1 and CDR2: MNHEY, SMNVEV (reference sequence). The CDR3 DNA reads TGTGCCAGCAGTCCGAGCAGGGAAGGAGGCTACACCTTC. Translating it yields CASSPSREGGYTF.

The J gene is TRBJ2-7, the V gene TRBV4-3; perhaps TRBD1 as D (5 bases). This CDR3 comprises 16 residues. CDR1 and CDR2 (germline): LGHNA, YSLEER. Trimming left V 0 bases short and J 5 bases short, with 17 bases between. The CDR3 spells CASSQESSQVEDEQYF. The CDR3 DNA follows: TGCGCCAGCAGCCAAGAGTCCTCACAGGTCGAAGACGAGCAGTACTTC.

The chain has TRBV5-1 and TRBJ1-2; 7 nucleotides agree with TRBD1. The ends lost 4 bases at V and 4 bases at J; junction bases unmatched: 4. The germline V gene has CDR1 SGHRS and CDR2 YFSETQ. The CDR3 totals 13 residues. DNA of the CDR3: TGCGCCAGCAGCCCCAGGGGGATCTATGGCTACACCTTC. This encodes CASSPRGIYGYTF.